Following are 30 T cell receptor beta chains from one sample sequenced in a study of regulatory T cells in long-lasting Graves disease. Sample time point: newly diagnosed GD, antithyroid drugs for less than 3 months. Generation of the TCR library employed RNA extracted from PBMCs. Sequencing libraries for TCR beta were prepared with iRepertoire HTBI primers and Arm-PCR of CDR3 regions. TCRdb re-called the multiplex PCR reads with MiXCR, one entry per CDR3 protein. The sample contains about 220,000 distinct CDR3 sequences, about 19% of which appear only once. This sample was also put to use in a study of T cells in Graves' hyperthyroidism and ophthalmopathy.

This specimen consisted of peripheral blood mononuclear cells (PBMCs), obtained at new diagnosis, from a patient treated with antithyroid drugs. All receptors come from a woman in her thirties with Graves disease.

This clonotype occurred many times. This chain links TRBV19 with TRBJ1-2; maybe TRBD1 (5 bases). Trimming stripped 7 bases from V and 8 bases from J, with 11 bases between. The germline V gene has CDR1 LNHDA and CDR2 SQIVND (reference sequence). This CDR3 comprises 11 residues. The CDR3 nucleotides read TGTGCCAGTAAAGCTGGGGACGGCTACACCTTC. Translating gives CASKAGDGYTF.

This clonotype was counted many times. This chain joins TRBV11-2 and TRBJ1-4, with D perhaps TRBD1 (6 bases). Germline-derived CDR1 and CDR2 are SGHAT and FQNNGV. The V end was cut by 5 bases, the J end by 3 bases, with 19 bases between. This CDR3 is 17 amino acids long. The CDR3 is CASSRLLQGPANEKLFF. In nucleotides, the CDR3 is TGTGCCAGCAGCCGCTTACTACAGGGACCGGCTAATGAAAAACTGTTTTTT.

There are many counts of this clonotype. Mismatch with germline at one junction end may stem from a read error. The rearrangement links TRBV5-1 to TRBJ1-1; 12 nucleotides agree with TRBD1. The germline V gene has CDR1 SGHRS and CDR2 YFSETQ. The CDR3 totals 16 residues. In DNA, the CDR3 is TGCGCCAGCGGCTTGGCGGGAGGGACAGGGGGCGCAGGAGCTTTCTTT. Translated, it gives CASGLAGGTGGAGAFF.

The sample holds many counts of this clonotype. The V and J genes are TRBV2 and TRBJ1-6, with a weak D call TRBD1 (5 bases). V was cut by 10 bases and J by 6 bases, with 19 bases left in between. The CDR3 extends over 15 amino acids. Germline V gene sequence: CDR1 SNHLY, CDR2 FYNNEI. CDR3 bases: TGTGCCACCCTGGGGGGAGAGGGCAGTAATTCACCCCTCCACTTT. Its protein product is CATLGGEGSNSPLHF.

Ten or more counts support this clonotype. This chain uses TRBV20-1 with TRBJ2-2, with 9 bases that match TRBD1. This CDR3 is built from 15 residues. With 3 bases clipped from V and 7 bases from J, the junction kept 9 bases outside the gene matches. Germline V gives CDR1 DFQATT, CDR2 SNEGSKA (reference sequence). The CDR3 here is CSASPGTGLSGELFF. CDR3 DNA sequence: TGCAGTGCTAGCCCCGGGACAGGGTTGAGCGGGGAGCTGTTTTTT.

This clonotype was seen repeatedly, ten times or more. J is TRBJ2-6 and V is TRBV27; D may match TRBD1 or TRBD2 (5 bases each). CDR1 and CDR2 from the germline V gene are MNHEY and SMNVEV (reference sequence). Trimming pared 3 bases from V and 0 bases from J, leaving 15 bases between. This CDR3 is built from 18 residues. CDR3 DNA sequence: TGTGCCAGCAGTTTCGAGGGACCCTTTTCCTCTGGGGCCAACGTCCTGACTTTC. As protein: CASSFEGPFSSGANVLTF.

This clonotype came up a few times. The J gene is TRBJ2-3, the V gene TRBV6-1, with 8 positions matching TRBD2. Germline assignment: CDR1 MNHNS and CDR2 SASEGT. The V gene end was trimmed by 8 bases and the J gene end by 3 bases; junction bases not matched to a gene: 10. The CDR3 has 15 residues. The DNA of the CDR3 is TGTGCCAGCTGCTCGGGGGGGGCGGGGACAGATACGCAGTATTTT. Translating it yields CASCSGGAGTDTQYF.

This clonotype was counted at least ten times. The gene calls are TRBV9 and TRBJ2-1; D remains unclear. V was cut by 3 bases and J by 9 bases, with 13 bases left in between. This CDR3 spans 13 amino acids. Germline CDR1 reads SGDLS; CDR2 reads YYNGEE. CDR3 nucleotide sequence: TGTGCCAGCAGCGCGTCAACCAGTGGTGAGCAGTTCTTC. Protein sequence: CASSASTSGEQFF.

J is TRBJ2-4 and V is TRBV19, with D possibly TRBD1 on 5 matching bases. CDR3 length: 15 residues. Trimming cost V 3 bases and J 0 bases, with 9 bases left between them. CDR1 is LNHDA and CDR2 is SQIVND in the germline V gene (reference sequence). In DNA, the CDR3 is TGTGCCAGTAGTATGGGGCAACTAGCCAAAAACATTCAGTACTTC. Translation gives CASSMGQLAKNIQYF. The full variable domain, its missing parts supplied by reference TRBV19 and TRBJ2-4, is DGGITQSPKYLFRKEGQNVTLSCEQNLNHDAMYWYRQDPGQGLRLIYYSQIVNDFQKGDIAEGYSVSREKKESFPLTVTSAQKNPTAFYLCASSMGQLAKNIQYFGAGTRLSVL.

A word on this clonotype: A much larger clone sits a single nucleotide away, making a read error possible. J is TRBJ2-7 and V is TRBV5-1, with TRBD2 as a possible D gene (6 bases). This CDR3 region has 11 residues. The V gene lost 3 bases and the J gene lost 5 bases, with 6 bases spanning the gap. Germline CDR1 SGHRS, CDR2 YFSETQ. The CDR3 DNA follows: TGCGCCAGCAGCTGGGGGGACGAGCAGTACTTC. Translation gives CASSWGDEQYF.

This clonotype was observed a few times. J is TRBJ2-3 and V is TRBV10-3, with unresolved D. The CDR3 consists of 13 residues. Germline CDR1 ENHRY, CDR2 SYGVKD. The ends were cut back, 8 bases at V and 5 bases at J, with 14 bases in the middle. As DNA, the CDR3 is TGTGCCATCGGGCCCCTATCGGAAGATACGCAGTATTTT. It encodes CAIGPLSEDTQYF.

This clonotype was seen many times. The chain links TRBV28 to TRBJ1-2, with D maybe TRBD1 (6 bases). V gave up 7 bases and J gave up 8 bases, with 20 bases separating them. Germline assignment: CDR1 MDHEN and CDR2 SYDVKM. This CDR3 has 14 amino acids. CDR3 sequence (DNA): TGTGCCAGCACTACCGGGGGGGCGCTCCCGGGCTACACCTTC. Translation gives CASTTGGALPGYTF.

This clonotype came up once. The V call is TRBV5-1, the J call TRBJ2-7; 7 bases are a match to TRBD1. The J segment lost 3 bases and the V segment lost 6 bases, leaving 15 bases of the junction unmatched. Germline CDR1 and CDR2: SGHRS and YFSETQ. This CDR3 spans 16 amino acids. The CDR3 DNA follows: TGCGCCAGCACTCTACTCCCAGGAGACAGGGACTACGAGCAGTACTTC. It yields the protein CASTLLPGDRDYEQYF.

The chain links TRBV2 to TRBJ1-4; no reliable D call. CDR3 size: 14 residues. Germline values: CDR1 SNHLY, CDR2 FYNNEI. The V gene lost 5 bases and the J gene lost 8 bases, with 15 bases spanning the gap. The CDR3 region is CASSTPWVREKLFF. In DNA form, the CDR3 reads TGTGCCAGCAGTACCCCCTGGGTGCGGGAAAAACTGTTTTTT.

In its sample, this clonotype was seen a few times. The gene calls are TRBV5-8 and TRBJ2-2; D not certain. The CDR3 spans 16 residues. Trimming took 1 base from V and 5 from J, leaving 15 bases between them. The germline gives CDR1 SGHTS, CDR2 YDEGEE. The CDR3 bases are TGTGCCAGCAGCTTGACGCCCGGGTTCGGAACCGGGGAGCTGTTTTTT. This codes for CASSLTPGFGTGELFF.

This clonotype was counted ten times or more. The chain employs TRBV20-1 and TRBJ2-5, with D possibly being TRBD2 (5 bases). The CDR3 spans 16 residues. Germline CDR1 is DFQATT and CDR2 is SNEGSKA (reference sequence). Between the trimmed V and J ends, which lost 0 bases and 4 bases, there was a span of 18 bases. CDR3 region: CSARDLWESVRETQYF. CDR3 coding DNA: TGCAGTGCTAGAGATCTGTGGGAGTCCGTCCGAGAGACCCAGTACTTC.

The sample holds many counts of this clonotype. V and J are TRBV2 and TRBJ2-3, with TRBD1 matching 9 bases. Per the germline V gene, CDR1 is SNHLY and CDR2 is FYNNEI. J was trimmed by 1 base and V by 4 bases; bases with no gene match: 0. The CDR3 runs to 14 residues. CDR3 residues: CASSGTGGTDTQYF. The CDR3 region has the DNA TGTGCCAGCAGTGGGACAGGGGGCACAGATACGCAGTATTTT.

This clonotype was seen repeatedly, ten times or more. The rearrangement uses TRBV6-1 and TRBJ1-1, with 8 bases that match TRBD1. The CDR3 runs to 15 residues. CDR1 and CDR2 from the germline V gene are MNHNS and SASEGT. With 7 bases clipped from V and 5 bases from J, the junction kept 12 bases outside the gene matches. CDR3 in DNA: TGTGCCAGCAAGCGCGTTCCACAGGGGGGTACTGAAGCTTTCTTT. The encoded protein is CASKRVPQGGTEAFF.

Ten or more counts support this clonotype. This chain links TRBV12-3 or TRBV12-4 with TRBJ1-2; no firm D call. V was cut by 6 bases and J by 4 bases, with 6 bases left in between. The CDR3 totals 11 residues. The CDR3 DNA sequence: TGTGCCAGCAGGGACGGCTATGGCTACACCTTC. It encodes CASRDGYGYTF.

As to this clonotype: One base away lies a much larger clone, so this may be a sequencing read error. The conserved phenylalanine or tryptophan normally closing the CDR3 is absent here, so this likely arose from a read error. The chain joins TRBV30 to TRBJ1-3, with no clear D. CDR1 is GTSNPN and CDR2 is SVGIG in the germline V gene (reference sequence). V lost 5 bases and J lost 5, with 13 bases in between. This CDR3 has 13 residues. In nucleotides, the CDR3 is TGTGCCTGGTACCTGGGTGGTAGAAACACCATATATTCT. It translates to CAWYLGGRNTIYS.

This clonotype was picked up many times. This chain links TRBV24-1 with TRBJ2-3, with 10 bases lining up with TRBD1. V gave up 10 bases and J gave up 0 bases; unmatched junction bases: 6. The CDR3 is 15 residues long. Germline V gene sequence: CDR1 KGHDR, CDR2 SFDVKD. CDR3 protein: CATATGGKSTDTQYF. The CDR3 DNA sequence: TGTGCCACGGCGACAGGGGGCAAAAGCACAGATACGCAGTATTTT.

This clonotype has a count of ten or more. The chain uses TRBV2 and TRBJ2-2, with 11 bases aligning to TRBD2. V lost 8 bases, J lost 5 bases, and 4 bases stayed unmatched. Germline V gene sequence: CDR1 SNHLY, CDR2 FYNNEI. The CDR3 runs 14 residues. As DNA, the CDR3 is TGTGCCAGCTGCCGACTAGCGGGGACCGGGGAGCTGTTTTTT. Encoded protein: CASCRLAGTGELFF.

This clonotype was recorded many times. The chain combines TRBV2 with TRBJ2-1, with a possible D match to TRBD2 (5 bases). Germline V gene sequence: CDR1 SNHLY, CDR2 FYNNEI. The CDR3 length is 16 residues. The V end lost 5 bases, the J end lost 3 bases, and 17 bases lay between the germline ends. The CDR3 protein is CASSFRPGRDYNEQFF. The CDR3 nucleotides read TGTGCCAGCAGTTTCCGGCCGGGGAGAGACTACAATGAGCAGTTCTTC. Full variable domain (outside the CDR3, taken from reference TRBV2 and TRBJ2-1): EPEVTQTPSHQVTQMGQEVILRCVPISNHLYFYWYRQILGQKVEFLVSFYNNEISEKSEIFDDQFSVERPDGSNFTLKIRSTKLEDSAMYFCASSFRPGRDYNEQFFGPGTRLTVL.

The chain couples TRBV28 to TRBJ2-3, with TRBD2 matching over 11 bases. V shed 4 bases and J 2 bases; nucleotides not matched to a gene: 8. This CDR3 spans 17 amino acids. CDR1 is MDHEN, CDR2 SYDVKM, per germline. CDR3 region: CASSSPLGLADTDTQYF. The CDR3 DNA reads as TGTGCCAGCAGTTCGCCCTTGGGACTAGCGGACACAGATACGCAGTATTTT.

This clonotype was counted ten times or more. The chain recombines TRBV6-1 with TRBJ1-2; 7 nucleotides align to TRBD1. The CDR3 totals 14 residues. Looked up from germline, CDR1 is MNHNS and CDR2 is SASEGT. The V segment lost 4 bases and the J segment 4 bases; nucleotides outside the gene matches: 6. The CDR3 here is CASSAGQWGYGYTF. DNA for the CDR3: TGTGCCAGCAGTGCGGGACAGTGGGGCTATGGCTACACCTTC.

This clonotype was found many times. This sequence joins TRBV11-2 and TRBJ2-7; no clear D gene. CDR1 is SGHAT, CDR2 FQNNGV, per germline. This CDR3 has 13 residues. Trimming cost V 5 bases and J 0 bases, with 8 bases left between them. The CDR3 nucleotides read TGTGCCAGCAGCATGAGACGCTCCTACGAGCAGTACTTC. Residues: CASSMRRSYEQYF.

This clonotype was observed at least ten times. The chain joins TRBV5-1 to TRBJ2-7; TRBD1 matches at 10 bases. The CDR3 has 13 residues. Germline CDR1 is SGHRS and CDR2 is YFSETQ. Losses at the gene ends were 10 bases for V and 5 bases for J; bases not matched to a gene: 9. The CDR3 region has the DNA TGCGCCTCACGGACAGGGGGATCCGACGAGCAGTACTTC. As protein: CASRTGGSDEQYF.

This clonotype appeared many times. The gene calls are TRBV7-9 and TRBJ1-1; D not resolved. Germline CDR1 reads SEHNR; CDR2 reads FQNEAQ (reference sequence). The CDR3 contains 13 residues. Trimming pared 5 bases from V and 1 base from J, leaving 8 bases between. CDR3: CASSHKANTEAFF. The CDR3 nucleotides are TGTGCCAGCAGCCATAAGGCGAACACTGAAGCTTTCTTT.

This clonotype was detected many times. Since the CDR3 does not end with the conserved phenylalanine or tryptophan, this likely comes from a read error. The chain carries TRBV7-8 and TRBJ2-5; D gene ambiguous. V was trimmed by 5 bases and J by 5 bases, leaving 15 bases between them. The CDR3 covers 14 residues. Per the germline V gene, CDR1 is SGHVS and CDR2 is FQNEAQ. The CDR3 DNA reads TGTGCCAGCAGCAGCGACCCCAGCGTGGAGACCCAGTACTCC. Translation gives CASSSDPSVETQYS.

This clonotype has ten or more counts. The V gene is TRBV6-1, the J gene TRBJ1-5, with 8 bases matching TRBD1. CDR1 MNHNS and CDR2 SASEGT come from the germline V gene. The trim removed 0 bases at V and 4 bases at J, leaving 5 bases unmatched. This CDR3 contains 16 residues. CDR3 sequence reads: CASSEAEWTGNQPQHF. For the CDR3, the DNA is TGTGCCAGCAGTGAAGCAGAGTGGACAGGGAATCAGCCCCAGCATTTT.